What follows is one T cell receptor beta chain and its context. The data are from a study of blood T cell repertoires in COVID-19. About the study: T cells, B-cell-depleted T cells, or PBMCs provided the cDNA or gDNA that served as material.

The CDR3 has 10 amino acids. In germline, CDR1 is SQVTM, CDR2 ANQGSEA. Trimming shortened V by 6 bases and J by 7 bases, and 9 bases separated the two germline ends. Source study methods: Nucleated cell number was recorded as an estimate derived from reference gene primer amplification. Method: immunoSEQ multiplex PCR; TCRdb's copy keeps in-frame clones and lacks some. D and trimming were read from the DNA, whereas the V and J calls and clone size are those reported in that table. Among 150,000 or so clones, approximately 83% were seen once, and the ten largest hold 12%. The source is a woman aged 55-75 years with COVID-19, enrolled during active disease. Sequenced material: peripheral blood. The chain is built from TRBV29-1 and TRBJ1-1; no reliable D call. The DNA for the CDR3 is TGCAGCGTACTTATTCGTGAAGCTTTCTTT. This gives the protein CSVLIREAFF.